This T cell receptor (beta chain) was identified during a study of naive and memory T cell subsets. Amplification of ligated cDNA took four PCR rounds with SP2 and nested alpha and beta constant primers. For blood and skin samples, reverse transcription used TCR alpha and beta constant primers. TCRdb re-called the 5' RACE reads with MiXCR, one entry per CDR3 protein. Among about 59,000 distinct CDR3 sequences listed, more than 6.5% were seen once. Trimming removed 4 bases from V and 2 bases from J, with 25 bases in between. The CDR3 is made up of 19 amino acids. Per germline, CDR1 MDHEN and CDR2 SYDVKM. A UMI-containing oligonucleotide was joined by 3' ligation to the TCR cDNA template. RNA was extracted from roughly 2.5 ml of whole blood of healthy adults. Cells were not sorted; total RNA input targeted roughly 1 to 1000 ng.

The chain has TRBV28 and TRBJ2-3; D possibly corresponds to TRBD2 (7 bases). This clonotype was obtained from a female donor in good health. CDR3 sequence (DNA): TGTGCCAGCAGTTCCGCTGGGTGGTCGGGGGGCTCCCTCACAGATACGCAGTATTTT. Encoded protein: CASSSAGWSGGSLTDTQYF.